The 6 T cell receptor beta chains below come from one sample, sequenced in a study of OX40 agonist ivuxolimab in advanced cancers. Measured with immunoSEQ multiplex PCR; TCRdb has only the in-frame clones, and not every one. This table holds around 82,000 clones, more than 70% found once. The sequencing used CD4+ or CD8+ T cells sorted from blood, collected in a trial of the OX40 agonist ivuxolimab. The receptors originated from an adult with an advanced solid tumor such as melanoma, head and neck, liver or kidney cancer.

V usage is TRBV7-3 and J usage is TRBJ1-2; D uncertain. Per germline, CDR1 SGHTA and CDR2 FQGTGA. The CDR3 runs 13 residues. The ends were cut back, 5 bases at V and 6 bases at J, with 13 bases in the middle. The CDR3 loop reads CASSPGPMDGYTF. The CDR3 nucleotides read TGTGCCAGCAGCCCCGGGCCAATGGATGGCTACACCTTC.

The rearrangement links TRBV2 to TRBJ1-2; maybe TRBD1 (5 bases). This CDR3 spans 12 amino acids. The V gene lost 10 bases and the J gene lost 0 bases, with 9 bases spanning the gap. CDR1 is SNHLY and CDR2 is FYNNEI in the germline V gene. Here the CDR3 reads CATRQSNYGYTF. In DNA form, the CDR3 reads TGTGCCACCAGACAGTCTAACTATGGCTACACCTTC.

J is TRBJ1-4 and V is TRBV6-5; D call uncertain. This CDR3 region has 14 residues. Trimming took 5 bases from V and 4 from J, leaving 11 bases between them. Germline V gene sequence: CDR1 MNHEY, CDR2 SVGAGI. The CDR3 nucleotides are TGTGCCAGCAGTAACAGAGTCTTTAATGAAAAACTGTTTTTT. Its protein product is CASSNRVFNEKLFF.

The CDR3 loop is CASSLATDRGPQYF. CDR3 coding DNA: TGTGCCAGCAGCTTAGCGACAGATCGGGGTCCCCAGTACTTC. The chain has TRBV7-2 and TRBJ2-5; TRBD1 or TRBD2 may be the D gene (5 bases each). Trimming stripped 0 bases from V and 9 bases from J, with 14 bases between. Germline V gives CDR1 SGHTA, CDR2 FQGNSA. The CDR3 runs 14 residues.

The V gene is TRBV7-2, the J gene TRBJ1-4; D is uncertain. The CDR3 is 15 residues long. Trimming pared 5 bases from V and 4 bases from J, leaving 14 bases between. Looked up from germline, CDR1 is SGHTA and CDR2 is FQGNSA. The CDR3 DNA follows: TGTGCCAGCAGCCCCCGGGCCCTAATTAATGAAAAACTGTTTTTT. Protein sequence: CASSPRALINEKLFF.

The chain couples TRBV25-1 to TRBJ1-2, with D maybe TRBD1 (6 bases). Germline V gene sequence: CDR1 MGHDK, CDR2 SYGVNS. The CDR3 extends over 12 amino acids. V gave up 8 bases and J gave up 8 bases, with 15 bases separating them. CDR3 in DNA: TGTGCCAGCTCCCGGGACAAAGGGGGCTACACCTTC. It yields the protein CASSRDKGGYTF.